What follows are 13 T cell receptor beta chains derived from one specimen sequenced in a study of cytomegalovirus exposure and HLA in healthy donors. A multiplex PCR was run with 60 Vbeta primers and 13 Jbeta primers. The repertoire was sequenced with immunoSEQ multiplex PCR; TCRdb's copy has only in-frame clones and lacks some. The table shows 150,000 or so clones, with roughly 80% occurring only once. What was sequenced was PBMCs. All receptors derive from a male donor in good health and CMV-seropositive.

The rearrangement joins TRBV27 to TRBJ1-1; D gene unclear. This CDR3 region has 14 residues. The germline V and J ends were trimmed by 4 bases and 3 bases, with 12 bases remaining between them. CDR1 MNHEY and CDR2 SMNVEV come from the germline V gene (reference sequence). The CDR3 sequence is CASSSLGGYTEAFF. CDR3 DNA sequence: TGTGCCAGCAGTTCCCTAGGAGGGTACACTGAAGCTTTCTTT.

The V call is TRBV19, the J call TRBJ2-2; 7 nucleotides align to TRBD2. V lost 6 bases, J lost 6 bases, and 7 bases stayed unmatched. CDR3 size: 14 residues. Germline values: CDR1 LNHDA, CDR2 SQIVND (reference sequence). CDR3 sequence reads: CASSTSVSAGELFF. The CDR3 coding sequence is TGTGCCAGTAGCACTAGCGTGTCGGCCGGGGAGCTGTTTTTT.

About this clone itself: This specimen includes other DNA sequences encoding the same CDR3. The chain carries TRBV6-1 and TRBJ1-6, with D hard to call. The CDR3 extends over 15 amino acids. Trimming removed 1 base from V and 4 bases from J, with 8 bases in between. Germline V gives CDR1 MNHNS, CDR2 SASEGT. CDR3 residues: CASSEEGRYNSPLHF. CDR3 in DNA: TGTGCCAGCAGTGAAGAAGGGAGGTATAATTCACCCCTCCACTTT.

This clone was seen once. This sequence joins TRBV19 and TRBJ1-2, with 7 bases that match TRBD1. CDR1 and CDR2 from the germline V gene are LNHDA and SQIVND (reference sequence). V was pared by 6 bases and J by 5 bases, with 12 bases of the junction left unmatched. This CDR3 has 15 residues. The CDR3 here is CASRDPGQVGYGYTF. Here the CDR3 DNA reads TGTGCCAGTAGGGACCCCGGACAGGTGGGATATGGCTACACCTTC.

This chain connects TRBV11-2 to TRBJ1-6; D is possibly TRBD1 (5 bases). Germline V CDR1 and CDR2: SGHAT, FQNNGV. This CDR3 comprises 17 residues. The V end was cut by 4 bases, the J end by 0 bases, with 13 bases between. The CDR3 DNA follows: TGTGCCAGCAGCTCCCCAGGGAGGAGCTCCTATAATTCACCCCTCCACTTT. It codes for CASSSPGRSSYNSPLHF.

V is TRBV5-1 and J is TRBJ1-2; 9 bases are a match to TRBD1. There are 16 residues in the CDR3. The germline V gene has CDR1 SGHRS and CDR2 YFSETQ. The J segment lost 0 bases and the V segment lost 5 bases, leaving 8 bases of the junction unmatched. As DNA, the CDR3 is TGCGCCAGCAGTTCCGGACAGGGGCTCTCTAACTATGGCTACACCTTC. Translating it yields CASSSGQGLSNYGYTF.

The rearrangement uses TRBV11-3 and TRBJ2-2, with TRBD2 identical over 8 bases. V dropped 5 bases and J dropped 4; count of bases not matched to a gene: 6. The CDR3 length is 15 residues. The V gene's germline CDR1 is SGHNT and CDR2 YENEEA. The CDR3 region has the DNA TGTGCCAGCAGCCCTGAGCGGGGGTTCACCGGGGAGCTGTTTTTT. It codes for CASSPERGFTGELFF.

This clone appeared a few times. This chain uses TRBV10-1 with TRBJ2-7; D remains ambiguous. From germline, CDR1 is WNHNN and CDR2 SYGVQD (reference sequence). With 0 bases removed from V and 3 bases from J, the gap between germline ends came to 6 bases. This CDR3 is 13 amino acids long. CDR3: CASSESPGYEQYF. The CDR3 DNA sequence: TGCGCCAGCAGTGAGTCTCCGGGCTACGAGCAGTACTTC.

This clone was observed a few times. The chain carries TRBV9 and TRBJ2-7; 8 bases map to TRBD2. CDR1 is SGDLS, CDR2 YYNGEE, per germline. The J segment lost 4 bases and the V segment lost 1 base, leaving 7 bases of the junction unmatched. The CDR3 is 15 residues long. DNA of the CDR3: TGTGCCAGCAGCGTAAACAGCGGGGGTGTTTACGAGCAGTACTTC. Amino acid sequence: CASSVNSGGVYEQYF.

The chain joins TRBV27 to TRBJ1-4, with 11 nucleotides matching TRBD1. Germline CDR1 and CDR2: MNHEY and SMNVEV (reference sequence). This CDR3 is built from 15 residues. The V segment lost 6 bases and the J segment 6 bases; nucleotides outside the gene matches: 6. This chain's CDR3 is CASSSSGQGDEKLFF. The CDR3 DNA follows: TGTGCCAGCAGCTCGTCGGGACAGGGGGATGAAAAACTGTTTTTT.

This rearrangement joins TRBV9 to TRBJ2-5; 7 bases fit TRBD1. V shed 4 bases, J shed 2 bases, and the junction held 8 bases outside the gene matches. The CDR3 has 15 amino acids. The germline V gene encodes CDR1 SGDLS and CDR2 YYNGEE. The CDR3 nucleotides are TGTGCCAGCAGCACCCGGACAGGTTTGCAAGAGACCCAGTACTTC. Translating it yields CASSTRTGLQETQYF. The full variable domain, its missing parts supplied by reference TRBV9 and TRBJ2-5, is DSGVTQTPKHLITATGQRVTLRCSPRSGDLSVYWYQQSLDQGLQFLIQYYNGEERAKGNILERFSAQQFPDLHSELNLSSLELGDSALYFCASSTRTGLQETQYFGPGTRLLVL.

The chain combines TRBV27 with TRBJ1-1; D remains unclear. V shed 5 bases and J shed 3 bases, with 10 bases lying between them. Looked up from germline, CDR1 is MNHEY and CDR2 is SMNVEV (reference sequence). The CDR3 runs 13 residues. CDR3 protein: CASSPLGDTEAFF. DNA of the CDR3: TGTGCCAGCAGTCCCCTTGGAGACACTGAAGCTTTCTTT.

This clone was seen at least ten times. The J gene is TRBJ2-3, the V gene TRBV20-1; no definite D call. This CDR3 is built from 10 residues. Trimming left V 8 bases short and J 2 bases short, with 5 bases between. Germline V gene lookup returns CDR1 DFQATT and CDR2 SNEGSKA (reference sequence). CDR3 residues: CSPSTDTQYF. The CDR3 bases are TGCAGTCCCTCCACAGATACGCAGTATTTT.